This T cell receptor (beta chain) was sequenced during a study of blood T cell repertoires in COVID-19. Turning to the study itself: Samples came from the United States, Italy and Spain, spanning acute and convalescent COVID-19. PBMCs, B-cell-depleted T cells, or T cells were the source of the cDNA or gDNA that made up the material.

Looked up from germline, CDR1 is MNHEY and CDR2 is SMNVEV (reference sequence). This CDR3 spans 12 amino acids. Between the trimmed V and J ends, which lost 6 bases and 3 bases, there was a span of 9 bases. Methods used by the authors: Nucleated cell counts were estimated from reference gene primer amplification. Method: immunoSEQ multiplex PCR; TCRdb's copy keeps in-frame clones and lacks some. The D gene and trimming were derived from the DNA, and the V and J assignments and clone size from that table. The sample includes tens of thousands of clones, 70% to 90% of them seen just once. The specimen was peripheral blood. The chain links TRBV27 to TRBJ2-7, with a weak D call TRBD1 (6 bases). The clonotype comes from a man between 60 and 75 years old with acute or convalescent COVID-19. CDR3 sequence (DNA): TGTGCCAGCAGCCCGACAGGCTACGAGCAGTACTTC. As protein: CASSPTGYEQYF.